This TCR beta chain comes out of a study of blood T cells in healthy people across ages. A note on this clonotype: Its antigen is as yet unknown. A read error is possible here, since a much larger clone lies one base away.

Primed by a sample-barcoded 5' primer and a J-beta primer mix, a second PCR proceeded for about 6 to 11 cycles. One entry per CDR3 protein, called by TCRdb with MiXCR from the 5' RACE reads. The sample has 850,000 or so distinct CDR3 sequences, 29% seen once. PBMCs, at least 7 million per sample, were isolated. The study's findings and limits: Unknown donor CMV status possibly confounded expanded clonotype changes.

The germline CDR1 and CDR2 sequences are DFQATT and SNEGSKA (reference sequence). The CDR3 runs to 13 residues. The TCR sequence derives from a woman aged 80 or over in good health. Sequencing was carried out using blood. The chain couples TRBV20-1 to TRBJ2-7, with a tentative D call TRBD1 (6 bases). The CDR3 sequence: CSARDSTTYGQYF. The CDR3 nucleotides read TGCAGTGCTAGGGACAGTACGACCTACGGGCAGTACTTC.